This TCR beta chain was obtained from a study of T cell repertoires in cytomegalovirus infection. About the study: Indicated by public TCR beta signatures were CMV infection and matching HLA type. Broader study findings: What dominated the ex vivo response were HLA-C-restricted CMV-specific TCR beta clonotypes. CMV carriers with the relevant HLA were identified by cumulative public TCR beta family frequency.

This clonotype was seen at least ten times. What it recognizes is unknown. CDR1 is SGHTA and CDR2 is FQGNSA in the germline V gene. Trimming removed 5 bases at V and 8 bases at J, with 13 bases between. The CDR3 has 13 amino acids. TCRdb re-called the reads through MiXCR, storing one row per CDR3 protein. The repertoire holds 350,000 to 450,000 distinct CDR3 sequences, 18% seen once, with around 9.3% in the top ten. The chain links TRBV7-2 to TRBJ1-5; weak D call: TRBD1 (6 bases). Sample: PBMCs. The TCR comes from a human donor in good health (CMV status not recorded). Some clones in this sample may be carry-over from other donors' samples. Here the CDR3 reads CASSPTGLKPQHF. CDR3 bases: TGTGCCAGCAGCCCGACAGGTCTCAAGCCCCAGCATTTT.